This T cell receptor (beta chain) was obtained from a study of tumor and adjacent non-tumor tissue in lung cancer. As for the study in general: On average, productive TCRbeta reads reached about 4.17 million per sample. General study findings and limits: Tumor tissue had significantly higher TCR diversity than normal lung. Tumor TCR diversity, when higher, was linked to shorter survival. Tumor repertoires had a smaller top 100 clone share than normal lung.

About this clonotype: The antigen remains unidentified. A read error may produce the germline difference seen at one junction end.

RNA was extracted from bulk tissue without any cell sorting. The normal lung tissue was taken more than 3 cm from the tumor edge. TCRbeta libraries were built with three rounds of nested PCR, modified from ARM-PCR. TCRdb re-called the multiplex PCR reads through MiXCR, storing one row per CDR3 protein. The sample includes about 67,000 distinct CDR3 sequences, more than 75% seen only once; the top ten take 40% to 45%. The length of the CDR3 is 14 residues. CDR1 is SGHAT and CDR2 is FQDESV in the germline V gene (reference sequence). The sample comprised distant non-tumor lung tissue. This chain links TRBV11-1 with TRBJ2-3; 7 bases agree with TRBD2. The receptor was isolated from a man in his sixties with non-small cell lung cancer. CDR3 in DNA: TGTACCAGCAGCTTAGCGGGCGGTACAGATATGCAGTATTTT. It specifies CTSSLAGGTDMQYF. Filled out from reference TRBV11-1 and TRBJ2-3, the complete variable domain reads EAEVAQSPRYKITEKSQAVAFWCDPISGHATLYWYRQILGQGPELLVQFQDESVVDDSQLPKDRFSAERLKGVDSTLKIQPAELGDSAMYLCTSSLAGGTDMQYFGPGTRLTVL.